This entry describes one T cell receptor beta chain. Its target is not known. Trimming pared 4 bases from V and 4 bases from J, leaving 20 bases between. This CDR3 is built from 17 residues. Per the germline V gene, CDR1 is LGHDT and CDR2 is YNNKEL (reference sequence). It was RNA transcripts that yielded the amplified TCR beta CDR3 regions. A set of HTBI primers served as the primers for a first-round RT-PCR of the TCR CDR3. One entry per CDR3 protein, called by TCRdb with MiXCR from the multiplex PCR reads. The profile covers some 770,000 distinct CDR3 sequences, with about 17% appearing a single time and 8.4% taken by the ten largest. This sample is drawn from a study of T cells in Graves' hyperthyroidism and ophthalmopathy. For the study at large: Peripheral blood was acquired at first diagnosis, ahead of any therapy whatsoever.

Orbital computed tomography, thyroid ultrasound, serum thyroxine and TRAb, and clinical symptoms together informed the diagnoses. Overall study findings and caveats: Peripheral blood also featured most of the thyroid clonotypes expanded above 0.001.

The rearrangement uses TRBV3-1 and TRBJ1-3; a weak D match, TRBD1 (5 bases). The source is a man aged 18 to 30 with Graves' hyperthyroidism. The specimen sequenced was blood. The DNA of the CDR3 is TGTGCCAGCAGCCCCACTGCATCGACAGCTACAGGAAACACCATATATTTT. Translated, it gives CASSPTASTATGNTIYF.